The sequence of this T cell receptor (beta chain) was determined in a study of cytomegalovirus exposure and HLA in healthy donors. Study-wide results and limits: Some public TCRs appeared in many individuals, while most sequences were rare. Diagnosis of cytomegalovirus status made by the classifier reportedly showed high specificity and sensitivity. In a later analysis, most CMV-associated TCR beta chains appeared HLA-restricted.

This clone came up a few times. Antigen unknown. This PCR relied on a set of 60 Vbeta primers and 13 Jbeta primers. The assay was immunoSEQ multiplex PCR, and TCRdb's table has in-frame clones only and misses some. The table includes roughly 100,000 clones, roughly three quarters detected once. The donors gave bone marrow, and they were healthy. The sequencing sample was made of PBMCs. This TCR came from a male donor in good health and CMV-seronegative.

The CDR3 DNA follows: TGTGCCAGCAGGCAAAGTCGGGGAGAGCAGTTCTTC. Protein product: CASRQSRGEQFF. This chain uses TRBV6-5 with TRBJ2-1; a possible D gene is TRBD2 (5 bases). Germline V CDR1 and CDR2: MNHEY, SVGAGI. V lost 6 bases and J lost 10, with 13 bases in between. The CDR3 consists of 12 residues.